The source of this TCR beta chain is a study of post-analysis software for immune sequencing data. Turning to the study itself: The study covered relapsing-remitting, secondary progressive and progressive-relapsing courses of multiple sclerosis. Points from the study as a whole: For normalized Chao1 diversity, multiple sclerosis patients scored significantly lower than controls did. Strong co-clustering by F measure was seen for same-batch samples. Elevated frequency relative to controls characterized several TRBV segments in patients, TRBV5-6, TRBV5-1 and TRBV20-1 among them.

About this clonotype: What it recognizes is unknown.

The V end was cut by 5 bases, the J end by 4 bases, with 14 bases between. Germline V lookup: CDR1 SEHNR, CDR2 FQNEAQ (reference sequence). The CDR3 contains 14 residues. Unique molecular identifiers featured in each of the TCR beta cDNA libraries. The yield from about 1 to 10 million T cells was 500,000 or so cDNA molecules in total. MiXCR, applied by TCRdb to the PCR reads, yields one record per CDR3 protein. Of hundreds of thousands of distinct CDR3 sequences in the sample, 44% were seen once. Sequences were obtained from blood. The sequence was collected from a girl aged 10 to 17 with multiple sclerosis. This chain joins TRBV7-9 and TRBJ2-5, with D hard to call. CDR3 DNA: TGTGCCAGCAGCCTACGGGCTCCTGTAGAGACCCAGTACTTC. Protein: CASSLRAPVETQYF.